This T cell receptor (beta chain) was sequenced during a study of blood T cell repertoires in COVID-19. Turning to the study itself: Material from acute and convalescent COVID-19 was sourced from the United States, Italy and Spain.

V was cut by 5 bases and J by 4 bases, with 26 bases left in between. The length of the CDR3 is 18 residues. Germline V gene data show CDR1 as SNHLY and CDR2 as FYNNEI. Only in-frame clones appear in the TCRdb table, and some are missing; sequencing was by immunoSEQ multiplex PCR. The sample comprises approximately 65,000 clones, about 74% of which are singletons, and roughly a quarter rests with the top ten. This receptor was identified in a human donor in a cohort sampled during active COVID-19. The sample was peripheral blood. V is TRBV2 and J is TRBJ1-1; perhaps TRBD1 as D (5 bases). The CDR3 DNA sequence: TGTGCCAGCAGTTTAACGTTCAGGGTGGAGGGGTCTGGCACTGAAGCTTTCTTT. This sequence encodes CASSLTFRVEGSGTEAFF.